This T cell receptor (beta chain) was captured by sequencing in a study of blood T cell repertoires in COVID-19. In the study overall: Acute-phase and convalescent COVID-19 samples originated in the United States, Italy and Spain.

Authors' processing steps: Estimated nucleated cell counts came from reference gene primer amplification. Using immunoSEQ multiplex PCR, the repertoire was profiled, and TCRdb retains in-frame clones only, with some absent. The V and J calls and clone size come from that table; D and trimming were worked out from the DNA. The sample contains hundreds of thousands of clones, approximately 86% of which appear only once. CDR1 SGHRS and CDR2 YFSETQ come from the germline V gene. This CDR3 is 18 amino acids long. This clone has only one observation. A junction boundary mismatches the germline segment, possibly from a read error. Other DNA variants within this sample encode the same CDR3.

This TCR was sampled from a man aged 55-75 years with acute or convalescent COVID-19. The J gene is TRBJ2-1, the V gene TRBV5-1; the match to TRBD2 covers 16 bases. The sequencing sample was made of peripheral blood. CDR3 nucleotide sequence: TGCGCCAGCCACCCCGGGACTAGCGGGGGGGTCTCCGACAATGAACAGTTCTTC. Translated, it gives CASHPGTSGGVSDNEQFF.